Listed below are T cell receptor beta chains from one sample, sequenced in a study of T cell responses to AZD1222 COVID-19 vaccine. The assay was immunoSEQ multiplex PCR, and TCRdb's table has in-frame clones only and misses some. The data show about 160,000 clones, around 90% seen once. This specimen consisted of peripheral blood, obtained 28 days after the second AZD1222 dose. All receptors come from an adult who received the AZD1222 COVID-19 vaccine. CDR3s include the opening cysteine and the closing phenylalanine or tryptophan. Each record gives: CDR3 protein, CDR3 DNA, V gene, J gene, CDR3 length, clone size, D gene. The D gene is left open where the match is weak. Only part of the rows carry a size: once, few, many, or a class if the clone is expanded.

CDR3 protein: CASSPTSTDTQYF; CDR3 DNA: TGTGCCAGTAGCCCGACCAGCACAGATACGCAGTATTTT; V gene: TRBV19; J gene: TRBJ2-3; CDR3 length: 13; clone size: NA; D gene: NA
CDR3 protein: CASSQGLAGAYQETQYF; CDR3 DNA: TGTGCCAGCAGCCAAGGACTAGCGGGGGCTTATCAAGAGACCCAGTACTTC; V gene: TRBV4-2; J gene: TRBJ2-5; CDR3 length: 17; clone size: once; D gene: TRBD2
CDR3 protein: CASTLPPDPGGYTF; CDR3 DNA: TGTGCCAGCACCCTCCCACCGGACCCAGGAGGCTACACCTTC; V gene: TRBV7-2; J gene: TRBJ1-2; CDR3 length: 14; clone size: once; D gene: NA
CDR3 protein: CASSTSTPWGNQPQHF; CDR3 DNA: TGTGCCAGTAGTACCTCGACACCATGGGGCAATCAGCCCCAGCATTTT; V gene: TRBV19; J gene: TRBJ1-5; CDR3 length: 16; clone size: NA; D gene: NA
CDR3 protein: CASSLAARRRYNEQFF; CDR3 DNA: TGCGCCAGCAGTCTAGCGGCTCGTAGGAGGTACAATGAGCAGTTCTTC; V gene: TRBV23-1; J gene: TRBJ2-1; CDR3 length: 16; clone size: once; D gene: NA
CDR3 protein: CASTALVGDGYTF; CDR3 DNA: TGTGCCAGTACCGCACTCGTCGGGGATGGCTACACCTTC; V gene: TRBV19; J gene: TRBJ1-2; CDR3 length: 13; clone size: NA; D gene: NA
CDR3 protein: CATSEPASLFYEQYF; CDR3 DNA: TGTGCCACCAGTGAGCCCGCTTCACTTTTCTACGAGCAGTACTTC; V gene: TRBV24-1; J gene: TRBJ2-7; CDR3 length: 15; clone size: once; D gene: NA
CDR3 protein: CASSYNTLYEQYF; CDR3 DNA: TGTGCCAGCAGTTACAACACCCTATACGAGCAGTACTTC; V gene: TRBV6-2/TRBV6-3; J gene: TRBJ2-7; CDR3 length: 13; clone size: NA; D gene: NA
CDR3 protein: CASIPRGRFIGGYTF; CDR3 DNA: TGTGCCAGTATTCCGAGGGGGCGCTTCATTGGTGGCTACACCTTC; V gene: TRBV19; J gene: TRBJ1-2; CDR3 length: 15; clone size: NA; D gene: TRBD1
CDR3 protein: CAWSQLDSYTF; CDR3 DNA: TGTGCCTGGAGTCAACTTGACTCCTACACCTTC; V gene: TRBV30; J gene: TRBJ1-2; CDR3 length: 11; clone size: NA; D gene: NA
CDR3 protein: CASSATQGTEAFF; CDR3 DNA: TGTGCCAGCAGCGCGACCCAGGGCACTGAAGCTTTCTTT; V gene: TRBV6-4; J gene: TRBJ1-1; CDR3 length: 13; clone size: NA; D gene: NA
CDR3 protein: CAIRTTGDNSPLHF; CDR3 DNA: TGTGCCATCAGGACCACAGGGGATAATTCACCCCTCCACTTT; V gene: TRBV10-3; J gene: TRBJ1-6; CDR3 length: 14; clone size: few; D gene: TRBD1
CDR3 protein: CASSLASSTNEKLFF; CDR3 DNA: TGTGCCAGTAGTCTAGCCAGTTCAACTAATGAAAAACTGTTTTTT; V gene: TRBV19; J gene: TRBJ1-4; CDR3 length: 15; clone size: NA; D gene: NA
CDR3 protein: CASSLFGTEAFF; CDR3 DNA: TGTGCCAGCAGTTTGTTCGGCACTGAAGCTTTCTTT; V gene: TRBV12-3/TRBV12-4; J gene: TRBJ1-1; CDR3 length: 12; clone size: few; D gene: NA
CDR3 protein: CASGGGPDTQYF; CDR3 DNA: TGTGCCAGCGGGGGAGGACCAGATACGCAGTATTTT; V gene: TRBV12-3/TRBV12-4; J gene: TRBJ2-3; CDR3 length: 12; clone size: NA; D gene: NA
CDR3 protein: CASSLGGGPTGNTIYF; CDR3 DNA: TGTGCCAGCAGCTTAGGTGGGGGGCCCACTGGAAACACCATATATTTT; V gene: TRBV7-6; J gene: TRBJ1-3; CDR3 length: 16; clone size: NA; D gene: NA
CDR3 protein: CASGYRENTEAFF; CDR3 DNA: TGCGCCAGCGGGTACAGGGAGAACACTGAAGCTTTCTTT; V gene: TRBV4-1; J gene: TRBJ1-1; CDR3 length: 13; clone size: NA; D gene: NA
CDR3 protein: CASSLKFGQGGEGYTF; CDR3 DNA: TGTGCCAGCAGCTTAAAGTTTGGACAGGGGGGAGAAGGCTACACCTTC; V gene: TRBV7-9; J gene: TRBJ1-2; CDR3 length: 16; clone size: NA; D gene: TRBD1
CDR3 protein: CASSKRVGGYTF; CDR3 DNA: TGTGCCAGCAGCAAAAGGGTTGGTGGCTACACCTTC; V gene: TRBV9; J gene: TRBJ1-2; CDR3 length: 12; clone size: NA; D gene: NA
CDR3 protein: CASSPRRDQPQHF; CDR3 DNA: TGTGCCAGTAGTCCTAGACGCGATCAGCCCCAGCATTTT; V gene: TRBV19; J gene: TRBJ1-5; CDR3 length: 13; clone size: NA; D gene: NA
CDR3 protein: CASSELSAGHTPLHF; CDR3 DNA: TGTGCCAGCAGTGAATTGTCAGCTGGGCATACACCCCTCCACTTT; V gene: TRBV6-1; J gene: TRBJ1-6; CDR3 length: 15; clone size: NA; D gene: NA
CDR3 protein: CAWSVELGVLYETQYF; CDR3 DNA: TGTGCCTGGAGTGTTGAACTCGGGGTGCTTTATGAGACCCAGTACTTC; V gene: TRBV30; J gene: TRBJ2-5; CDR3 length: 16; clone size: NA; D gene: NA
CDR3 protein: CATSQLANYGYTF; CDR3 DNA: TGTGCCACCAGTCAACTAGCTAACTATGGCTACACCTTC; V gene: TRBV24-1; J gene: TRBJ1-2; CDR3 length: 13; clone size: NA; D gene: NA
CDR3 protein: CASSADTYLSYNEQFF; CDR3 DNA: TGTGCCAGCAGTGCGGACACGTACCTCTCCTACAATGAGCAGTTCTTC; V gene: TRBV6-1; J gene: TRBJ2-1; CDR3 length: 16; clone size: NA; D gene: NA
CDR3 protein: CASSPGGRTVSYGYTF; CDR3 DNA: TGCGCCAGCAGCCCGGGGGGTCGGACAGTCTCCTATGGCTACACCTTC; V gene: TRBV5-1; J gene: TRBJ1-2; CDR3 length: 16; clone size: NA; D gene: NA
CDR3 protein: CASSAGTGDLNQPQHF; CDR3 DNA: TGTGCCAGCAGTGCCGGGACAGGGGACCTCAATCAGCCCCAGCATTTT; V gene: TRBV25-1; J gene: TRBJ1-5; CDR3 length: 16; clone size: NA; D gene: TRBD1
CDR3 protein: CASSPQGASYEQYF; CDR3 DNA: TGCGCCAGCAGCCCGCAGGGGGCGTCCTACGAGCAGTACTTC; V gene: TRBV5-1; J gene: TRBJ2-7; CDR3 length: 14; clone size: NA; D gene: TRBD1
CDR3 protein: CASSIRGPNSPLHF; CDR3 DNA: TGTGCCAGTAGTATCCGGGGCCCTAATTCACCCCTCCACTTT; V gene: TRBV19; J gene: TRBJ1-6; CDR3 length: 14; clone size: NA; D gene: NA
CDR3 protein: CSASGTVGLGYTF; CDR3 DNA: TGCAGTGCTAGTGGGACTGTCGGGCTTGGCTACACCTTC; V gene: TRBV20-1; J gene: TRBJ1-2; CDR3 length: 13; clone size: NA; D gene: NA
CDR3 protein: CASSLAPASSYEQYF; CDR3 DNA: TGTGCCAGCAGCTTGGCACCTGCGTCCTCCTACGAGCAGTACTTC; V gene: TRBV5-6; J gene: TRBJ2-7; CDR3 length: 15; clone size: NA; D gene: NA
CDR3 protein: CASSLGVDSYNEQFF; CDR3 DNA: TGTGCCAGCAGCTTAGGGGTGGATTCCTACAATGAGCAGTTCTTC; V gene: TRBV11-2; J gene: TRBJ2-1; CDR3 length: 15; clone size: NA; D gene: NA
CDR3 protein: CASSDGFGELEAFF; CDR3 DNA: TGTGCCAGCAGTGACGGGTTTGGGGAACTAGAAGCTTTCTTT; V gene: TRBV2; J gene: TRBJ1-1; CDR3 length: 14; clone size: NA; D gene: NA
CDR3 protein: CAWSPGGGYNSPLHF; CDR3 DNA: TGTGCCTGGTCTCCGGGCGGGGGTTATAATTCACCCCTCCACTTT; V gene: TRBV30; J gene: TRBJ1-6; CDR3 length: 15; clone size: NA; D gene: NA
CDR3 protein: CASSPGVPASGGAPDTQYF; CDR3 DNA: TGTGCCAGCTCACCGGGTGTGCCGGCTAGCGGGGGGGCTCCAGATACGCAGTATTTT; V gene: TRBV18; J gene: TRBJ2-3; CDR3 length: 19; clone size: NA; D gene: TRBD2
CDR3 protein: CATSDSRDSKNIQYF; CDR3 DNA: TGTGCCACCAGTGATTCGCGGGATTCCAAAAACATTCAGTACTTC; V gene: TRBV24-1; J gene: TRBJ2-4; CDR3 length: 15; clone size: once; D gene: NA
CDR3 protein: CASSGNRGTTEAFF; CDR3 DNA: TGTGCCAGCTCAGGAAACAGGGGAACGACTGAAGCTTTCTTT; V gene: TRBV18; J gene: TRBJ1-1; CDR3 length: 14; clone size: once; D gene: TRBD1
CDR3 protein: CASSTTDTQYF; CDR3 DNA: TGTGCCAGTAGTACCACAGATACGCAGTATTTT; V gene: TRBV19; J gene: TRBJ2-3; CDR3 length: 11; clone size: NA; D gene: NA
CDR3 protein: CATSPDRGNQPQHF; CDR3 DNA: TGTGCCACCAGTCCTGACAGGGGCAATCAGCCCCAGCATTTT; V gene: TRBV24-1; J gene: TRBJ1-5; CDR3 length: 14; clone size: NA; D gene: TRBD1
CDR3 protein: CASSLRGAQAFF; CDR3 DNA: TGTGCCAGCAGTTTAAGGGGGGCCCAAGCTTTCTTT; V gene: TRBV6-5; J gene: TRBJ1-1; CDR3 length: 12; clone size: NA; D gene: NA
CDR3 protein: CATAGTALYSTNYGYTF; CDR3 DNA: TGCGCCACTGCCGGGACAGCCCTCTACAGTACTAACTATGGCTACACCTTC; V gene: TRBV10-1; J gene: TRBJ1-2; CDR3 length: 17; clone size: NA; D gene: TRBD1
CDR3 protein: CASSPGRQGSRSNYGYTF; CDR3 DNA: TGCGCCAGCAGCCCAGGGAGACAGGGATCCCGATCTAACTATGGCTACACCTTC; V gene: TRBV4-1; J gene: TRBJ1-2; CDR3 length: 18; clone size: NA; D gene: TRBD1
CDR3 protein: CASSPLSGTGTAGELFF; CDR3 DNA: TGTGCCAGCAGCCCCCTTTCCGGGACAGGGACGGCCGGGGAGCTGTTTTTT; V gene: TRBV7-9; J gene: TRBJ2-2; CDR3 length: 17; clone size: few; D gene: TRBD1
CDR3 protein: CASSWTRSYEQYF; CDR3 DNA: TGCGCCAGCAGCTGGACCCGATCCTACGAGCAGTACTTC; V gene: TRBV5-1; J gene: TRBJ2-7; CDR3 length: 13; clone size: NA; D gene: NA
CDR3 protein: CAWGTGTYGYTF; CDR3 DNA: TGTGCCTGGGGGACAGGGACCTATGGCTACACCTTC; V gene: TRBV30; J gene: TRBJ1-2; CDR3 length: 12; clone size: NA; D gene: TRBD1
CDR3 protein: CATSQASNEKLFF; CDR3 DNA: TGTGCCACCAGTCAGGCTTCTAATGAAAAACTGTTTTTT; V gene: TRBV24-1; J gene: TRBJ1-4; CDR3 length: 13; clone size: NA; D gene: NA